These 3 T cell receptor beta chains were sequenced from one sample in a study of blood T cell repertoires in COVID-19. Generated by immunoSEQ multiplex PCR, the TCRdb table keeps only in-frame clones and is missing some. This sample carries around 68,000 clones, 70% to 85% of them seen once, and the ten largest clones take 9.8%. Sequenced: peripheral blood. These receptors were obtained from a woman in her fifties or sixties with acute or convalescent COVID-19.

The CDR3 here is CASSLTSGSHEQYF. As DNA, the CDR3 is TGCGCCAGCAGCTTGACTAGCGGGAGCCACGAGCAGTACTTC. This chain joins TRBV5-1 and TRBJ2-7, with TRBD2 matching 11 bases. Trimming took 1 base from V and 5 from J; bases not matched to a gene: 2. The CDR3 contains 14 residues. CDR1 is SGHRS and CDR2 is YFSETQ in the germline V gene.

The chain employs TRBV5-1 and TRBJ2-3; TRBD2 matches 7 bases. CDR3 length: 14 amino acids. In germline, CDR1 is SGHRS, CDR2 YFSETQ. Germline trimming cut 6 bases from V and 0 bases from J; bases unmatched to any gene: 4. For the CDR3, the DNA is TGCGCCAGCATCCGCGGGGGAAGCACAGATACGCAGTATTTT. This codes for CASIRGGSTDTQYF.

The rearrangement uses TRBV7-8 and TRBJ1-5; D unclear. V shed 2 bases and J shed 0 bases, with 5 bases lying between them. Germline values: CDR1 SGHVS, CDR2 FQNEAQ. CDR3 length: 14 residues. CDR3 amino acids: CASSLQYSNQPQHF. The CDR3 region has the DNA TGTGCCAGCAGCTTACAGTATAGCAATCAGCCCCAGCATTTT.